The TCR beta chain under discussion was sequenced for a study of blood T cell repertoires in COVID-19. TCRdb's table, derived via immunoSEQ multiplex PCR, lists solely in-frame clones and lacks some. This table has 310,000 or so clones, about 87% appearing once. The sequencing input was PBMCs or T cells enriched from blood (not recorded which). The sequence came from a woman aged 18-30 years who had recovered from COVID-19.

The CDR3 nucleotides are TGTGCCAGCAGCTCACGACTAGGAATTATATCCACAGATACGCAGTATTTT. Encoded protein: CASSSRLGIISTDTQYF. V is TRBV7-2 and J is TRBJ2-3; perhaps TRBD2 as D (6 bases). Trimming pared 4 bases from V and 2 bases from J, leaving 19 bases between. Germline V gene lookup returns CDR1 SGHTA and CDR2 FQGNSA. The CDR3 is made up of 17 amino acids.